Presented here are 5 T cell receptor beta chains from one specimen sequenced in a study of blood T cell repertoires in COVID-19. The repertoire was sequenced with immunoSEQ multiplex PCR; TCRdb's copy has only in-frame clones and lacks some. The repertoire holds roughly 300,000 clones, with more than 75% as singletons. Sequenced: peripheral blood. The receptor set was obtained from a woman between 50 and 59 years old with acute or convalescent COVID-19.

The chain recombines TRBV6-2 or TRBV6-3 with TRBJ2-5; 8 bases agree with TRBD1. This CDR3 is 15 amino acids long. The V and J ends lost 6 bases and 4 bases, in that order; junction bases with no gene match: 10. Germline lookup yields CDR1 MNHEY and CDR2 SVGEGT. The CDR3 region is CASSEGGTGGETQYF. DNA for the CDR3: TGTGCCAGCAGCGAAGGAGGGACAGGTGGAGAGACCCAGTACTTC.

The chain joins TRBV5-1 to TRBJ2-7, with D possibly matching TRBD1 (5 bases). The V end was cut by 0 bases, the J end by 2 bases, with 9 bases between. The CDR3 is 14 residues long. The germline CDR1 and CDR2 sequences are SGHRS and YFSETQ. The CDR3 DNA follows: TGCGCCAGCAGCTTGGGTGCAGGGACCTACGAGCAGTACTTC. The encoded protein is CASSLGAGTYEQYF.

The table lists this clone with a few counts. This rearrangement joins TRBV5-1 to TRBJ2-7; 10 bases agree with TRBD1. The J segment lost 2 bases and the V segment lost 1 base, leaving 12 bases of the junction unmatched. Germline V CDR1 and CDR2: SGHRS, YFSETQ. This CDR3 contains 18 residues. The CDR3 coding sequence is TGCGCCAGCAGCTTGACTCCAAACCTCGGACAGGGGGCCTACGAGCAGTACTTC. Its protein product is CASSLTPNLGQGAYEQYF.

The chain carries TRBV6-4 and TRBJ1-2, with D tentatively TRBD1 (5 bases). The germline V and J ends were trimmed by 6 bases and 3 bases, with 11 bases remaining between them. CDR3 length: 13 amino acids. CDR1 is MRHNA and CDR2 is SNTAGT in the germline V gene. The CDR3 spells CASRGLGDYGYTF. CDR3 nucleotides: TGTGCCAGCAGGGGACTGGGGGACTATGGCTACACCTTC.

The rearrangement uses TRBV6-6 and TRBJ2-5, with 12 bases matching TRBD2. V dropped 7 bases and J dropped 4; count of bases not matched to a gene: 10. The CDR3 covers 16 residues. The germline gives CDR1 MNHNY, CDR2 SVGAGI (reference sequence). The CDR3, as DNA: TGTGCCAGCACCCTTCCTAGCGGGAGGGTATCAGAGACCCAGTACTTC. Translated: CASTLPSGRVSETQYF.